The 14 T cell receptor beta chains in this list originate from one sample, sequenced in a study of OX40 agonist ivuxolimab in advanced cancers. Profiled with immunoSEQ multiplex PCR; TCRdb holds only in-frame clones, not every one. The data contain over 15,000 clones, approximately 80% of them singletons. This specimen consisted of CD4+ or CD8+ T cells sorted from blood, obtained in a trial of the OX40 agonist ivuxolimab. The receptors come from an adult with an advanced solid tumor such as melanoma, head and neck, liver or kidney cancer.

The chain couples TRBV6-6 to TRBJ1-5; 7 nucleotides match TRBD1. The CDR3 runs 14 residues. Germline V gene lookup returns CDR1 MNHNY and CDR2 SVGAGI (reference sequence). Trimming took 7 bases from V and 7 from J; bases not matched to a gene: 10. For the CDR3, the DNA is TGTGCCAGCACCTCCCAAGGGGGCGGGCAGCCCCAGCATTTT. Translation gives CASTSQGGGQPQHF.

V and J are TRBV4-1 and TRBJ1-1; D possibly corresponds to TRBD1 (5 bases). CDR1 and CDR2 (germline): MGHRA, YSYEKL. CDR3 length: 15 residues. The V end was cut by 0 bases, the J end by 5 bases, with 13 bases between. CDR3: CASSQEVRGGTEAFF. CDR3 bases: TGCGCCAGCAGCCAAGAGGTAAGGGGCGGGACTGAAGCTTTCTTT.

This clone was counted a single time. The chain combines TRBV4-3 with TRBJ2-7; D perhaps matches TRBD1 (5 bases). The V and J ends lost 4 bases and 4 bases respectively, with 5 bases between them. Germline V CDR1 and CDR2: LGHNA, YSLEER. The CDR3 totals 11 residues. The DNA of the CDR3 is TGCGCCAGCAGCCCAGGGTACGAGCAGTACTTC. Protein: CASSPGYEQYF.

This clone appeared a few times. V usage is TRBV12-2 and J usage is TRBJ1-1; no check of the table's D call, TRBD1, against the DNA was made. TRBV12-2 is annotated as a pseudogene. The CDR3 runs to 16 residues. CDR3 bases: TGTGCAAGTCGCTTCGCCAATAAGACAGGGAACACTGAAGCTTTCTTT. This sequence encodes CASRFANKTGNTEAFF.

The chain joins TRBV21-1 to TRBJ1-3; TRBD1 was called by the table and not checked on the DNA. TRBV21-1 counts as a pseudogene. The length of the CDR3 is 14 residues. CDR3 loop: CASSDRRSGNTIYF. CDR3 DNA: TGTGCCAGCAGCGACAGGCGATCTGGAAACACCATATATTTT.

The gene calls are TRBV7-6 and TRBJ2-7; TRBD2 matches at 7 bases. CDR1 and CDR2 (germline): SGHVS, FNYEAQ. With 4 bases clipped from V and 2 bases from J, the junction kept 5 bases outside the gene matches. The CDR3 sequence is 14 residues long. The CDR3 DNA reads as TGTGCCAGCAGCTCGTCCGGGGGGACCTACGAGCAGTACTTC. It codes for CASSSSGGTYEQYF.

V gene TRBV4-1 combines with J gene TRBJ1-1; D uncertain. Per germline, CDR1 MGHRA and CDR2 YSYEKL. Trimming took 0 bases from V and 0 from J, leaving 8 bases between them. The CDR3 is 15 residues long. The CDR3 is CASSQEENMNTEAFF. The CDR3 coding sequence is TGCGCCAGCAGCCAAGAAGAGAACATGAACACTGAAGCTTTCTTT.

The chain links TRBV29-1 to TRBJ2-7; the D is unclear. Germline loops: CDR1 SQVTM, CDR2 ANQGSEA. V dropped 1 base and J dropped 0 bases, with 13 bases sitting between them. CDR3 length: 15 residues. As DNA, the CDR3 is TGCAGCGTTGAAGTGAAGGGTAGTATCTCCTACGAGCAGTACTTC. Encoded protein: CSVEVKGSISYEQYF.

The CDR3 coding sequence is TGTGCCAGCAGTTACGTGGGACGGGGGGCCCGCAATGAGCAGTTCTTC. This translates into CASSYVGRGARNEQFF. The chain recombines TRBV6-6 with TRBJ2-1, with D perhaps matching TRBD2 (7 bases). The CDR3 sequence is 16 residues long. CDR1 MNHNY and CDR2 SVGAGI come from the germline V gene (reference sequence). V was shortened by 2 bases and J by 6 bases, with 17 bases between the two germline ends.

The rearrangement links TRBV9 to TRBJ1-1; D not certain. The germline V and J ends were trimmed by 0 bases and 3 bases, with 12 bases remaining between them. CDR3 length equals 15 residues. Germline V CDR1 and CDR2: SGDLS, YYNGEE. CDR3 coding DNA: TGTGCCAGCAGCGTAGGAGACGGAACATACACTGAAGCTTTCTTT. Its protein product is CASSVGDGTYTEAFF.

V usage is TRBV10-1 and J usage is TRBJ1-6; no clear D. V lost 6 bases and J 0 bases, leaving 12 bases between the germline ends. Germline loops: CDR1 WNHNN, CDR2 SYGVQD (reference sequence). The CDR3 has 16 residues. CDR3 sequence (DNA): TGCGCCAGCAGGCGGCAGGCAAGCTCCTATAATTCACCCCTCCACTTT. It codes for CASRRQASSYNSPLHF.

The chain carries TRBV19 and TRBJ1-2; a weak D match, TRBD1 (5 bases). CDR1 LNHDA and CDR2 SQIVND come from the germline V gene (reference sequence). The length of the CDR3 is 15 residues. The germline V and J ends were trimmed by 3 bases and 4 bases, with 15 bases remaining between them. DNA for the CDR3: TGTGCCAGTAGTATCGGGACCTCCCTCCTCTATGGCTACACCTTC. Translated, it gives CASSIGTSLLYGYTF.

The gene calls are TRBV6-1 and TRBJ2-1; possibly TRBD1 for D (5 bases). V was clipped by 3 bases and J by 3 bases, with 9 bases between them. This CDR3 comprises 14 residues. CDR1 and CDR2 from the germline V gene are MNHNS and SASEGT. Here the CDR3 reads CASSEGHNYNEQFF. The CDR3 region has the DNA TGTGCCAGCAGTGAGGGGCATAACTACAATGAGCAGTTCTTC.

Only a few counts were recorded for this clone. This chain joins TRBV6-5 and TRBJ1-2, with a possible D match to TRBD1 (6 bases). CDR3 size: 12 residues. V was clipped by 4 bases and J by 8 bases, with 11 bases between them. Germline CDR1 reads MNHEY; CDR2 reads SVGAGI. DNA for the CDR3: TGTGCCAGCAGTTTCCAGGGGACAGGCTACACCTTC. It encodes CASSFQGTGYTF.